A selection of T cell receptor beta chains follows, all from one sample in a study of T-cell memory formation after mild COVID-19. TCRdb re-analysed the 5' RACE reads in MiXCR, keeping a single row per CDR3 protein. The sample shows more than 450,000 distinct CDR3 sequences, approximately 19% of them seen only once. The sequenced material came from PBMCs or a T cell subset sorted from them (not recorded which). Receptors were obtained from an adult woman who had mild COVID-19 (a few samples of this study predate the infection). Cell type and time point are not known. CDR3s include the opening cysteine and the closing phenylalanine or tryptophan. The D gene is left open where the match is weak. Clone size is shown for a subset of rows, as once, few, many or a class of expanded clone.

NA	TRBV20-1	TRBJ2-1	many	TGCAGTGCTAGAGATCTAAGCGGACCCTCCTACAATGAGCAGTTCTTC	CSARDLSGPSYNEQFF
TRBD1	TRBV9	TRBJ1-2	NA	TGTGCCAGCAGCGCAAAGGGACAGGGGCAGTATGGCTACACCTTC	CASSAKGQGQYGYTF
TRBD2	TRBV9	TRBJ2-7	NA	TGTGCCAGCAGCGTATCCTCCCCTGAGGGTAGCGGGTTCCACGAGCAGTACTTC	CASSVSSPEGSGFHEQYF
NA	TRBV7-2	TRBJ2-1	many	TGTGCCAGCAGCCGACCTGGGACGGTCAATGAGCAGTTCTTC	CASSRPGTVNEQFF
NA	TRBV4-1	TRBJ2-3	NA	TGCGCCAGCACACAGGGCGGGGCCACAGATACGCAGTATTTT	CASTQGGATDTQYF
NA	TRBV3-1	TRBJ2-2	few	TGTGCCAGCAGACAAGGGACCTTACTCAGGGGGGAGCTGTTTTTT	CASRQGTLLRGELFF
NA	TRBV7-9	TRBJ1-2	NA	TGTGCCAGCAGCTTATCGAGCCTTATGTTCAGGAACCTTAACTATGGCTACACCTTC	CASSLSSLMFRNLNYGYTF
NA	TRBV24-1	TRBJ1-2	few	TGTGCCACCAGTGATTTTGGCAGGGCCTATGGCTACACCTTC	CATSDFGRAYGYTF
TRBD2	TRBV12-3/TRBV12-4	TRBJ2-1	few	TGTGCCAGCAGTACCACCTGGACTAGCGGGCAAGTCAATGAGCAGTTCTTC	CASSTTWTSGQVNEQFF
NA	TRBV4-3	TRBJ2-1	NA	TGCGCCAGCAGTAGAAGGGAGAGGAATGAGCAGTTCTTC	CASSRRERNEQFF
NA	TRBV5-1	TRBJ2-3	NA	TGCGCCAGCAGCTTGATGTGGGCGGTAAGAGATACGCAGTATTTT	CASSLMWAVRDTQYF
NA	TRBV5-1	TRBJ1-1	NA	TGCGCCAGCAGCTTGGACGGACGAAGTGAAGCTTTCTTT	CASSLDGRSEAFF
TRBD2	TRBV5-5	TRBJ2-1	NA	TGTGCCAGCAGCTCAGCGGGGGGGCTCGAGAATGAGCAGTTCTTC	CASSSAGGLENEQFF
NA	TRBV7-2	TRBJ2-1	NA	TGTGCCTGCAGCTTATCCCGGATGGATGAGCAGTTCTTC	CACSLSRMDEQFF
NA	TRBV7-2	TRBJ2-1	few	TGTGCCAGCAGCTTACCGTCAGGTATCCAAGACTGGAACAATGAGCAGTTCTTC	CASSLPSGIQDWNNEQFF
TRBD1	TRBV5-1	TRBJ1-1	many	TGCGCCAGCAGCTTGGGTGGGACAGGGGGAACTGAAGCTTTCTTT	CASSLGGTGGTEAFF
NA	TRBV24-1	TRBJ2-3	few	TGTGCCACCAGTGGGTTGGGCCGCACAGATACGCAGTATTTT	CATSGLGRTDTQYF
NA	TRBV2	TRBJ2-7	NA	TGTGCCAGCAGTGAACAGGATGGTTACGAGCAGTACTTC	CASSEQDGYEQYF
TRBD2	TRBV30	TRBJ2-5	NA	TGTGCCTGGAGTAGACTAGCGGGAAGGGAGACCCAGTACTTC	CAWSRLAGRETQYF
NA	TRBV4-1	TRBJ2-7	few	TGCGCCAGCAGCCAAGAGGTTCTAAGGGTTTACGAGCAGTACTTC	CASSQEVLRVYEQYF
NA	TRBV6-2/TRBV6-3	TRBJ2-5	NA	TGTGCCACCGAGGGAGAGACCCAGTACTTC	CATEGETQYF
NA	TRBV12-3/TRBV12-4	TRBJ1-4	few	TGTGCCAGCAGTTTTCCCGGGACACCCGAAAAACTGTTTTTT	CASSFPGTPEKLFF
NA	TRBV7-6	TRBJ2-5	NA	TGTGCCAGCAGCTTTATTCAAGAGACCCAGTACTTC	CASSFIQETQYF
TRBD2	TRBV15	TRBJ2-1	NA	TGTGCCACCAGCAGAGTCTCCGGGGGGTTTGGTCCGTTC	CATSRVSGGFGPF
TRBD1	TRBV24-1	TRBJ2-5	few	TGTGCCACCTCAAAGACAGGGGGCTTGGAGACCCAGTACTTC	CATSKTGGLETQYF
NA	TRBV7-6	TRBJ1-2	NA	TGTGCCAGCAGCTTAGGCGGCGCGGCCGCCGATGGCTACACCTTC	CASSLGGAAADGYTF
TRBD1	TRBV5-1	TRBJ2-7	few	TGCGCCAGCAGCACCGGACAGGGGGGCTACGAGCAGTACTTC	CASSTGQGGYEQYF
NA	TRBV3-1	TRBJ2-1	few	TGTGCCAGCAGCCAAAAGTTACCAAATGAGCAGTTCTTC	CASSQKLPNEQFF
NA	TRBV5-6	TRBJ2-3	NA	TGTGCCAGCAGCAGCCGGCCGGACAGCACAGATACGCAGTATTTT	CASSSRPDSTDTQYF
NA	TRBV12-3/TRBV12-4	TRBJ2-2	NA	TGTGCCAGCCTACACCCGATCGATGGCGGAAGAAACACCGGGGAGCTGTTTTTT	CASLHPIDGGRNTGELFF
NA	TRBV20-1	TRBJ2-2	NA	TGCAGTGCTTCGACTGGCTCGAACACCGGGGAGCTGTTTTTT	CSASTGSNTGELFF
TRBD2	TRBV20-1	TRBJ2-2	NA	TGCAGTGCTAGAGAGAGGACTAGCGGGACGGTCGGGGAGCTGTTTTTT	CSARERTSGTVGELFF
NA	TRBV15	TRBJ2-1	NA	TGTGCCACCGACTCCGGTAATGAGCAGTTCTTC	CATDSGNEQFF
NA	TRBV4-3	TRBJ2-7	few	TGCGCCAGCAGCAACCGGGGGAGCTACGAGCAGTACTTC	CASSNRGSYEQYF
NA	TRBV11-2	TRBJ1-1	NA	TGTGCCAGCAGCACAATCTTCGGAGGGGCTTTCTTT	CASSTIFGGAFF
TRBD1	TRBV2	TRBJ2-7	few	TGTGCCACCCGGGACAGGGGTGGAACCTGGCAATACTACGAGCAGTACTTC	CATRDRGGTWQYYEQYF
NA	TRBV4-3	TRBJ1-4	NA	TGCGCCAGCAGCCTACGGACGTCATGGGAGAATCTGTTTTTT	CASSLRTSWENLFF
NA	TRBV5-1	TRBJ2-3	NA	TGCGCCAGCAGCTTGACGGCTAGCGCAGATACGCAGTATTTT	CASSLTASADTQYF
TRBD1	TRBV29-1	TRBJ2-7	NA	TGCAGCGTTGAAGATGTAGGGACAGGTCTCGACGAGCAGTACTTC	CSVEDVGTGLDEQYF
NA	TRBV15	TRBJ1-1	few	TGTGCCACCAGCAGAGACTACAGGGTCCCCACTGAAGCTTTCTTT	CATSRDYRVPTEAFF
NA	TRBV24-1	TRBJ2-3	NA	TGTGCCACCAGTGACTCCTATAACAGGGAAAGGAGCACAGATACGCAGTATTTT	CATSDSYNRERSTDTQYF
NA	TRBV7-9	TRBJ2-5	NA	TGTGCCAGCAGGTCCGGGAAAGAGACCCAGTACTTC	CASRSGKETQYF
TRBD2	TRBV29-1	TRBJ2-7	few	TGCAGCGTCGGGGGGAAGCTCTCCTACGAGCAGTACTTC	CSVGGKLSYEQYF
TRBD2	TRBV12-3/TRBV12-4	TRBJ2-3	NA	TGTGCCAGCAGAACGGGACTAGCGGGACCTCTGGCAGATACGCAGTATTTT	CASRTGLAGPLADTQYF
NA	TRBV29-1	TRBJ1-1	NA	TGCAGCGTCCAAGGAGATCTACCCAAAGCTTTCTTT	CSVQGDLPKAFF
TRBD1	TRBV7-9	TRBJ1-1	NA	TGTGCCAGCAGCACCACGACAGGGGGCACTGAAGCTTTCTTT	CASSTTTGGTEAFF
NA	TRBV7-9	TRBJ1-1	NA	TGTGCCAGCAGCGACGGCATGAACACTGAAGCTTTCTTT	CASSDGMNTEAFF
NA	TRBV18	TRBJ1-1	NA	TGTGCCAGCTCACCGCGGGGCCCTGAAGCTTTCTTT	CASSPRGPEAFF
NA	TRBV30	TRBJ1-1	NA	TGTGCCTGGAGTCCCCGTACCTTTGATGCTTTCTTT	CAWSPRTFDAFF
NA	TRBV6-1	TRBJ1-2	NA	TGTGCCAGCAGTGGCGTCGGTTATGGCTACACCTTC	CASSGVGYGYTF
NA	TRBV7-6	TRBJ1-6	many	TGTGCCACCCAGCTACTCGACGGGAATTCACCCCTCCACTTT	CATQLLDGNSPLHF
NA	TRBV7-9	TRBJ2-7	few	TGTGCCAGCAGCGCACAGGGAGAGCCCTACGAGCAGTACTTC	CASSAQGEPYEQYF
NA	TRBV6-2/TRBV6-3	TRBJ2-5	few	TGTGCCGCGCAGTTGTCCTACCGGGAGACCCAGTACTTC	CAAQLSYRETQYF